The 17 T cell receptor beta chains given below trace back to one sample, sequenced in a study of T cells after posttransplantation cyclophosphamide (dated by TCRdb to the mid-2010s). Library generation was performed with the immunoSEQ multiplex PCR assay. TCRdb provides this immuneACCESS table in a form limited to in-frame rearrangements. Some clones are lacking; in checked studies, under half of them reflect an unresolved V gene, and why the rest are absent is not known. Across this sample, more than 8,500 clones were tabulated and none appeared just once. The ten largest clones add up to 3% to 4.5% of the sample. The treatment or condition label here, explained by the study, means: high-dose cyclophosphamide on days +3 and +4 as single-agent GVHD prophylaxis. Busulfan and fludarabine conditioning, a related or unrelated marrow graft, and cyclophosphamide on days +3 and +4 were given to PTCy patients.

The material was PBMCs, obtained around 370 days after allogeneic stem cell transplant with posttransplant cyclophosphamide. The source is a male patient aged 50 or older who received an allogeneic stem cell transplant from a related donor and was CMV-positive. Some T cells may be donor cells from the graft after a transplant.

This clone was observed at least ten times. The chain uses TRBV28 and TRBJ2-5; D is unclear. Trimming shortened V by 10 bases and J by 4 bases, and 10 bases separated the two germline ends. Germline lookup yields CDR1 MDHEN and CDR2 SYDVKM. There are 11 residues in the CDR3. The chain's CDR3 is CATQWAETQYF. The CDR3 bases are TGTGCCACCCAGTGGGCAGAGACCCAGTACTTC.

Relative to its sample, this clone is medium-sized. This chain connects TRBV6-5 to TRBJ1-6; D gene unclear. This CDR3 spans 13 amino acids. Trimming stripped 7 bases from V and 8 bases from J, with 12 bases between. Germline V lookup: CDR1 MNHEY, CDR2 SVGAGI. CDR3 nucleotide sequence: TGTGCCAGCAAAAACCGGGTGGATTCACCCCTCCACTTT. This encodes CASKNRVDSPLHF.

In its sample, this clone was seen many times. V is TRBV7-3 and J is TRBJ2-1; 12 bases are shared with TRBD2. Trimming took 4 bases from V and 6 from J; bases not matched to a gene: 4. This CDR3 region has 15 residues. Germline V lookup: CDR1 SGHTA, CDR2 FQGTGA. The CDR3 sequence: CASSSSGGAGNEQFF. In nucleotides, the CDR3 is TGTGCCAGCAGCTCTAGCGGGGGGGCCGGCAATGAGCAGTTCTTC. Complete variable domain (other parts from reference TRBV7-3 and TRBJ2-1): GAGVSQTPSNKVTEKGKYVELRCDPISGHTALYWYRQSLGQGPEFLIYFQGTGAADDSGLPNDRFFAVRPEGSVSTLKIQRTERGDSAVYLCASSSSGGAGNEQFFGPGTRLTVL.

This clone was observed many times. J is TRBJ1-4 and V is TRBV7-6; the match to TRBD1 covers 7 bases. CDR3 length: 15 amino acids. In germline, CDR1 is SGHVS, CDR2 FNYEAQ. After removal of 1 base from V and 6 bases from J, the junction contained 5 bases not matched to a gene. DNA of the CDR3: TGTGCCAGCAGCTTAGAGGGACAGTGGGATGAAAAACTGTTTTTT. This translates into CASSLEGQWDEKLFF.

This clone has ten or more counts. This chain joins TRBV28 and TRBJ1-1; 8 bases line up with TRBD1. Looked up from germline, CDR1 is MDHEN and CDR2 is SYDVKM. This CDR3 spans 16 amino acids. Trimming at V came to 5 bases and at J to 2 bases, leaving 10 bases not matched to a gene. The CDR3 region is CASSLDTGQVNTEAFF. CDR3 DNA: TGTGCCAGCAGTCTAGACACGGGACAGGTAAACACTGAAGCTTTCTTT.

In its sample, this clone was seen a few times. The chain has TRBV7-2 and TRBJ2-1, with 12 bases fitting TRBD2. The CDR3 runs 19 residues. V trimming: 1 base; J trimming: 1 base; junction bases outside the gene matches: 8. CDR1 and CDR2 (germline): SGHTA, FQGNSA. CDR3 protein: CASSLGPGLAGFSYNEQFF. DNA of the CDR3: TGTGCCAGCAGCTTAGGCCCGGGACTAGCGGGTTTTTCCTACAATGAGCAGTTCTTC.

This clone came up many times. Here the CDR3 DNA reads TGTGCCAGCAGCGCCGGGGTCCCCTACTACGAGCAGTACTTC. Amino acid sequence: CASSAGVPYYEQYF. V and J are TRBV9 and TRBJ2-7; D is possibly TRBD2 (5 bases). Germline-derived CDR1 and CDR2 are SGDLS and YYNGEE. V lost 3 bases, J lost 3 bases, and 13 bases lay in between. The CDR3 spans 14 residues.

This clone was picked up many times. The V call is TRBV7-9, the J call TRBJ2-7; D gene unclear. V lost 3 bases and J 1 base, leaving 4 bases between the germline ends. CDR1 is SEHNR and CDR2 is FQNEAQ in the germline V gene (reference sequence). This CDR3 region has 12 residues. The CDR3 DNA follows: TGTGCCAGCAGCTTTAGTTCCTACGAGCAGTACTTC. It yields the protein CASSFSSYEQYF.

There are many counts of this clone. The chain combines TRBV7-8 with TRBJ2-3; D perhaps matches TRBD2 (5 bases). Trimming took 5 bases from V and 8 from J, leaving 8 bases between them. The CDR3 spans 11 residues. CDR1 and CDR2 (germline): SGHVS, FQNEAQ. The CDR3 coding sequence is TGTGCCAGCAGCCCGGGGATTACGCAGTATTTT. Translating it yields CASSPGITQYF. The variable domain in full, with the rest retrieved from reference TRBV7-8 and TRBJ2-3, is GAGVSQSPRYKVAKRGQDVALRCDPISGHVSLFWYQQALGQGPEFLTYFQNEAQLDKSGLPSDRFFAERPEGSVSTLKIQRTQQEDSAVYLCASSPGITQYFGPGTRLTVL.

This clone was recorded at least ten times. This rearrangement joins TRBV7-8 to TRBJ2-1, with D possibly matching TRBD2 (6 bases). This CDR3 contains 15 residues. V lost 5 bases and J 6 bases, leaving 17 bases between the germline ends. CDR1 is SGHVS, CDR2 FQNEAQ, per germline. The CDR3 protein is CASSTAGTLVNEQFF. The CDR3 DNA reads TGTGCCAGCAGCACAGCCGGGACTCTAGTCAATGAGCAGTTCTTC.

Many counts were recorded for this clone. The rearrangement uses TRBV10-3 and TRBJ2-5; the D gene is possibly TRBD1 (7 bases). V lost 4 bases and J 1 base, leaving 13 bases between the germline ends. The CDR3 has 15 residues. Germline CDR1 and CDR2: ENHRY and SYGVKD. The CDR3 DNA is TGTGCCATCAGTGCCGGCCAGGGGGGCCAAGAGACCCAGTACTTC. Protein: CAISAGQGGQETQYF.

There are many counts of this clone. The chain combines TRBV6-4 with TRBJ2-1; D is perhaps TRBD2 (6 bases). This CDR3 has 13 residues. Deletions cut 8 bases from V and 4 bases from J, with 12 bases between. Germline CDR1 is MRHNA and CDR2 is SNTAGT. The CDR3 reads CASSRDLYNEQFF. CDR3 DNA sequence: TGTGCCAGCTCGCGGGACCTATACAATGAGCAGTTCTTC.

At least ten counts were recorded for this clone. This chain connects TRBV6-6 to TRBJ1-2; perhaps TRBD1 as D (5 bases). The ends were cut back, 5 bases at V and 5 bases at J, with 15 bases in the middle. This CDR3 comprises 14 residues. Germline CDR1 MNHNY, CDR2 SVGAGI (reference sequence). The CDR3 coding sequence is TGTGCCAGCAGTCCTTCCGACAGCTATTATGGCTACACCTTC. Encoded protein: CASSPSDSYYGYTF.

There are many counts of this clone. The chain links TRBV4-1 to TRBJ2-3, with TRBD2 as a possible D gene (6 bases). V was shortened by 1 base and J by 0 bases, with 11 bases between the two germline ends. This CDR3 region has 16 residues. The germline CDR1 and CDR2 sequences are MGHRA and YSYEKL. Here the CDR3 reads CASSQGAGLSTDTQYF. CDR3 sequence (DNA): TGCGCCAGCAGCCAAGGTGCCGGACTAAGCACAGATACGCAGTATTTT.

This clone was seen ten or more times. The chain joins TRBV7-9 to TRBJ2-5; 7 bases fit TRBD1. The CDR3 has 14 amino acids. In germline, CDR1 is SEHNR, CDR2 FQNEAQ (reference sequence). V was pared by 6 bases and J by 1 base, with 5 bases of the junction left unmatched. The DNA of the CDR3 is TGTGCCAGCAGACAACAGGGGCCCCAAGAGACCCAGTACTTC. This translates into CASRQQGPQETQYF.

By proportion, this clone is medium-sized (0.01 to 0.1%). V usage is TRBV5-4 and J usage is TRBJ1-4; no firm D call. Trimming removed 3 bases at V and 5 bases at J, with 8 bases between. Germline assignment: CDR1 SGHNT and CDR2 YYREEE (reference sequence). The CDR3 is 13 residues long. The CDR3 nucleotides are TGTGCCAGCAGCTCGCCGGGAAATGAAAAACTGTTTTTT. Protein sequence: CASSSPGNEKLFF.

This clone was seen repeatedly, ten times or more. Written as DNA, the CDR3 is TGTGCCAGCAGCCCGGGACAAGTAAAAGAGACCCAGTACTTC. Translation: CASSPGQVKETQYF. The chain carries TRBV6-5 and TRBJ2-5; D might be TRBD1 (6 bases). The CDR3 sequence is 14 residues long. The germline gives CDR1 MNHEY, CDR2 SVGAGI. Trimming removed 6 bases from V and 3 bases from J, with 14 bases in between.